This note documents a single TCR beta chain sequence. The data belong to a study of T-cell reconstitution after alpha-beta-depleted transplantation in children. A TCRbeta library incorporating unique molecular identifiers was prepared. TCRdb itself ran the PCR reads through MiXCR, one entry per CDR3 protein. The sample shows about 100,000 distinct CDR3 sequences, less than 6% of them seen only once. Germline V lookup: CDR1 MRHNA, CDR2 SNTAGT. V was pared by 4 bases and J by 2 bases, with 18 bases between. The CDR3 spans 17 residues. The chain is built from TRBV6-4 and TRBJ2-1; maybe TRBD1 (6 bases). The sequence derives from a female patient aged 2-9 years who had a stem cell transplant for Fanconi anemia, so the T cells may come from the graft donor. This sample comprised PBMCs, mostly from graft donor cells, obtained 60 days after TCRalphabeta/CD19-depleted stem cell transplant. The CDR3 DNA reads as TGTGCCAGCAGTGCTTGGTGGAACAGGGCCCCCTACAATGAGCAGTTCTTC. It yields the protein CASSAWWNRAPYNEQFF.